Reported below is one T cell receptor beta chain. At one boundary the junction diverges from the germline segment, which might be a read error. This entry belongs to a study of blood T cell repertoires in COVID-19. Turning to the study itself: The cDNA or gDNA used as material had been derived from T cells, B-cell-depleted T cells, or PBMCs.

Donors were grouped by their self-reported clinical history. CDR3 length: 14 residues. Germline V gene sequence: CDR1 LNHDA, CDR2 SQIVND (reference sequence). Only in-frame clones appear in the TCRdb table, and some are missing; sequencing was by immunoSEQ multiplex PCR. The data hold around 250,000 clones, with 80% to 90% observed a single time. V gene TRBV19 combines with J gene TRBJ1-1; 9 nucleotides align to TRBD1. The source material was PBMCs or T cells enriched from blood (not recorded which). The sequence derives from a woman between 50 and 59 years old who had recovered from COVID-19. Written as DNA, the CDR3 is TGTGCCAGCAGTAGGGGACAGGGAGGTACTGAAGCTTTCTTT. Translated, it gives CASSRGQGGTEAFF.